Below, 15 T cell receptor beta chains from the same sample are listed, as sequenced in a study of blood T cell repertoires in COVID-19. Clones were sequenced by immunoSEQ multiplex PCR, and TCRdb holds only the in-frame ones, with some missing. The repertoire holds 220,000 or so clones, with approximately 84% as singletons. Sequenced material: peripheral blood. All receptors come from a woman aged 55 to 70 with acute or convalescent COVID-19.

This clone came up once. The chain employs TRBV27 and TRBJ2-7, with 9 bases lining up with TRBD1. Trimming at V came to 6 bases and at J to 6 bases, leaving 9 bases not matched to a gene. Germline values: CDR1 MNHEY, CDR2 SMNVEV (reference sequence). The CDR3 totals 14 residues. The DNA for the CDR3 is TGTGCCAGCAGGATCACCGGGACAGGGTCCGAGCAGTACTTC. This gives the protein CASRITGTGSEQYF.

The chain recombines TRBV6-5 with TRBJ2-5, with D perhaps matching TRBD1 (6 bases). Per germline, CDR1 MNHEY and CDR2 SVGAGI. This CDR3 is 13 amino acids long. V was cut by 2 bases and J by 4 bases, with 8 bases left in between. This CDR3 is CASSYQGRETQYF. In DNA form, the CDR3 reads TGTGCCAGCAGTTACCAGGGGAGAGAGACCCAGTACTTC.

The chain employs TRBV29-1 and TRBJ1-6; no clear D gene. CDR1 and CDR2 from the germline V gene are SQVTM and ANQGSEA. V was trimmed by 8 bases and J by 3 bases, leaving 17 bases between them. There are 15 residues in the CDR3. The DNA for the CDR3 is TGCAGCTCCACCTTCCAGGCACACTATAATTCACCCCTCCACTTT. It yields the protein CSSTFQAHYNSPLHF.

The rearrangement uses TRBV5-6 and TRBJ1-4, with D perhaps matching TRBD1 (5 bases). The CDR3 sequence is 16 residues long. Germline V lookup: CDR1 SGHDT, CDR2 YYEEEE. V was cut by 0 bases and J by 4 bases, with 13 bases left in between. Here the CDR3 reads CASSLGQGWGNEKLFF. Written as DNA, the CDR3 is TGTGCCAGCAGCTTGGGGCAGGGTTGGGGTAATGAAAAACTGTTTTTT.

The V call is TRBV12-3 or TRBV12-4, the J call TRBJ2-7; TRBD2 is a possible D gene (6 bases). This CDR3 is 13 amino acids long. The V end was cut by 4 bases, the J end by 2 bases, with 9 bases between. The CDR3 DNA reads as TGTGCCAGCAGTTGGGACTTAACCTACGAGCAGTACTTC. Amino acids: CASSWDLTYEQYF.

This clone was found many times. The chain employs TRBV11-1 and TRBJ1-4; D may be TRBD1 (5 bases). With 0 bases removed from V and 0 bases from J, the gap between germline ends came to 8 bases. The V gene's germline CDR1 is SGHAT and CDR2 FQDESV (reference sequence). The CDR3 has 16 amino acids. The CDR3 region has the DNA TGTGCCAGCAGCTTAGCTGGGGCGGCAACTAATGAAAAACTGTTTTTT. It yields the protein CASSLAGAATNEKLFF.

This clone was detected a few times. The chain is built from TRBV5-4 and TRBJ1-6; TRBD1 matches 10 bases. This CDR3 comprises 14 residues. In germline, CDR1 is SGHNT, CDR2 YYREEE (reference sequence). The junction had 6 bases not matched to a gene; V was cut back by 2 bases and J by 13 bases. CDR3 protein: CASSLRDRGSPLHF. The CDR3 DNA follows: TGTGCCAGCAGCTTAAGGGACAGGGGTTCGCCCCTCCACTTT.

This clone was counted between two and nine times. This chain joins TRBV14 and TRBJ1-1; weak D call: TRBD1 (5 bases). This CDR3 contains 16 residues. From germline, CDR1 is SGHDN and CDR2 FVKESK. The V and J ends lost 4 bases and 4 bases respectively, with 19 bases between them. The CDR3 bases are TGTGCCAGCAGCCCCCAAGGCGGGGTGAGGGGCACTGAAGCTTTCTTT. As protein: CASSPQGGVRGTEAFF.

V is TRBV19 and J is TRBJ2-3; D remains unclear. This CDR3 region has 17 residues. The germline gives CDR1 LNHDA, CDR2 SQIVND (reference sequence). The V end was cut by 7 bases, the J end by 0 bases, with 20 bases between. CDR3 nucleotide sequence: TGTGCCAGTACCTCTGAGGCCGACGACGTGAGCACAGATACGCAGTATTTT. It specifies CASTSEADDVSTDTQYF. Looking up the rest from reference TRBV19 and TRBJ2-3 gives the full variable domain: DGGITQSPKYLFRKEGQNVTLSCEQNLNHDAMYWYRQDPGQGLRLIYYSQIVNDFQKGDIAEGYSVSREKKESFPLTVTSAQKNPTAFYLCASTSEADDVSTDTQYFGPGTRLTVL.

The chain combines TRBV6-6 with TRBJ1-2; D may be TRBD1 (5 bases). V dropped 6 bases and J dropped 3 bases, with 11 bases sitting between them. The CDR3 contains 13 residues. CDR1 and CDR2 (germline): MNHNY, SVGAGI (reference sequence). The CDR3 coding sequence is TGTGCCAGCAGCCGACAGTCTGACTATGGCTACACCTTC. Protein product: CASSRQSDYGYTF.

This chain joins TRBV5-6 and TRBJ1-2; no firm D call. Trimming pared 2 bases from V and 0 bases from J, leaving 8 bases between. The CDR3 runs 14 residues. Germline V CDR1 and CDR2: SGHDT, YYEEEE. CDR3 bases: TGTGCCAGCAGCTTAGTCACAGCTAACTATGGCTACACCTTC. It codes for CASSLVTANYGYTF.

This chain links TRBV28 with TRBJ1-2; TRBD1 aligns across 10 bases. CDR1 and CDR2 from the germline V gene are MDHEN and SYDVKM. The junction had 4 bases not matched to a gene; V was cut back by 6 bases and J by 6 bases. CDR3 size: 13 residues. CDR3 in amino acids: CASRRTGGNGYTF. The CDR3 DNA reads TGTGCCAGCAGGAGGACAGGGGGGAATGGCTACACCTTC.

This clone was seen a few times. The DNA for the CDR3 is TGTGCCAGCAGCCCGGGGGATCCCGGTCGCTCACCCCTCCACTTT. Translating gives CASSPGDPGRSPLHF. This chain joins TRBV5-4 and TRBJ1-6; possible D gene TRBD1, 5 bases. Germline V lookup: CDR1 SGHNT, CDR2 YYREEE (reference sequence). V was shortened by 4 bases and J by 10 bases, with 18 bases between the two germline ends. The CDR3 spans 15 residues.

This clone was seen only a few times. Other DNA sequences in the sample encode the same CDR3. The rearrangement joins TRBV6-5 to TRBJ2-7, with 11 positions matching TRBD2. Per germline, CDR1 MNHEY and CDR2 SVGAGI. V was pared by 2 bases and J by 2 bases, with 2 bases of the junction left unmatched. The CDR3 consists of 15 residues. The CDR3 region is CASSYGTSGTYEQYF. DNA for the CDR3: TGTGCCAGCAGTTACGGGACTAGCGGAACCTACGAGCAGTACTTC.

The chain combines TRBV11-2 with TRBJ1-1, with 12 bases that match TRBD1. V gave up 3 bases and J gave up 6 bases; unmatched junction bases: 8. CDR1 and CDR2 (germline): SGHAT, FQNNGV. The CDR3 sequence is 16 residues long. The CDR3 is CASSLRDRGLFAEAFF. CDR3 DNA: TGTGCCAGCAGCTTGAGGGACAGGGGGCTCTTCGCTGAAGCTTTCTTT.